This TCR beta chain was obtained from a study of T-cell reconstitution after alpha-beta-depleted transplantation in children. Regarding the study as a whole: Some patients owed their high day-60 TCRbeta diversity to surviving recipient T cells and thymic progenitors. The origin of alpha-beta T cells about two months after transplant was reportedly several hundred expanded graft clones. T-cell numbers and diversity, one year after transplant, stemmed largely from T cells that were newly produced.

This clonotype showed up many times. Its antigen remains unknown. This sample's TCRbeta library carried unique molecular identifier barcodes. TCRdb itself ran the PCR reads through MiXCR, one entry per CDR3 protein. The sample includes 250,000 to 300,000 distinct CDR3 sequences, approximately 10% of them seen just once. This receptor was taken from a male patient between 2 and 15 years old who had a stem cell transplant for chronic granulomatous disease, so the T cells may come from the graft donor. The source material was peripheral blood, sampled 180 days after TCRalphabeta/CD19-depleted stem cell transplant.

In DNA form, the CDR3 reads TGCGCCAGCAGCCGGACTAGCGGGAGGGACGAGCAGTACTTC. This sequence encodes CASSRTSGRDEQYF. The gene calls are TRBV4-3 and TRBJ2-7; 15 bases align to TRBD2. With 4 bases clipped from V and 5 bases from J, the junction kept 0 bases outside the gene matches. The CDR3 spans 14 residues. CDR1 is LGHNA, CDR2 YSLEER, per germline.